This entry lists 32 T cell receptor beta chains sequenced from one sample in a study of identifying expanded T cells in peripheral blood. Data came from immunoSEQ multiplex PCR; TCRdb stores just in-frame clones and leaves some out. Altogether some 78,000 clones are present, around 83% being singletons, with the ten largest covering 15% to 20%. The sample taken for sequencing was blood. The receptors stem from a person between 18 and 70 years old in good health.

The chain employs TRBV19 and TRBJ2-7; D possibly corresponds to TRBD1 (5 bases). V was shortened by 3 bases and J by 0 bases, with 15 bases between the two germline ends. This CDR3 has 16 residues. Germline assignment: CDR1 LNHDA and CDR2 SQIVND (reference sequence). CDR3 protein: CASSISGHLSSYEQYF. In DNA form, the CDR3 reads TGTGCCAGTAGTATTTCCGGACACTTAAGCTCCTACGAGCAGTACTTC.

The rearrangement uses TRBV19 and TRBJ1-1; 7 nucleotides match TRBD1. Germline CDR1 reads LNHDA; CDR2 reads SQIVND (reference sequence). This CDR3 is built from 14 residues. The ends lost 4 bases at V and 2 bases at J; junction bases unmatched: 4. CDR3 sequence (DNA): TGTGCCAGTAGTACCTGGACAGGTAACACTGAAGCTTTCTTT. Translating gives CASSTWTGNTEAFF.

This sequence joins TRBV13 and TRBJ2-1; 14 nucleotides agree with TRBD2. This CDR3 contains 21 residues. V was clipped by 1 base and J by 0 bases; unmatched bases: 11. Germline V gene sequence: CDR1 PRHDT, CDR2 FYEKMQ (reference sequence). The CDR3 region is CASSLATGLAGGLSSYNEQFF. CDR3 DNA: TGTGCCAGCAGCTTAGCCACAGGACTAGCGGGAGGTCTTAGCTCCTACAATGAGCAGTTCTTC.

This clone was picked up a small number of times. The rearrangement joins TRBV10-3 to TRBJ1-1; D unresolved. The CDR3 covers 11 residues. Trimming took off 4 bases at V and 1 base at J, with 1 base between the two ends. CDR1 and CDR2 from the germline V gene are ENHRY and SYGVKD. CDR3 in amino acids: CAISGNTEAFF. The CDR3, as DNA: TGTGCCATCAGTGGGAACACTGAAGCTTTCTTT.

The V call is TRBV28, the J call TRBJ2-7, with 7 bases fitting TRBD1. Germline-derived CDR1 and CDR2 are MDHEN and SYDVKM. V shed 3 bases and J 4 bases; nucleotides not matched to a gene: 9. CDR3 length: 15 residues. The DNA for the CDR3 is TGTGCCAGCAGTTTCGTCGCAGGGGGTATGTACGAGCAGTACTTC. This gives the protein CASSFVAGGMYEQYF.

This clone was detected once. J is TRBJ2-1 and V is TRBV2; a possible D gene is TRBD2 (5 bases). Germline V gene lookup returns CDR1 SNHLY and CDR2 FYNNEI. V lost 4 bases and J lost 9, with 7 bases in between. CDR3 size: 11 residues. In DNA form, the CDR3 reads TGTGCCAGCAGTGGGAGGAGTGAGCAGTTCTTC. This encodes CASSGRSEQFF.

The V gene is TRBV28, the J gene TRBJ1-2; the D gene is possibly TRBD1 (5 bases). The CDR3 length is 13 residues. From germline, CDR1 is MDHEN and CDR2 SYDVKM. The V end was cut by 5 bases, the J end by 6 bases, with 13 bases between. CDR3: CASSHTSGDGYTF. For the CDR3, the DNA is TGTGCCAGCAGTCATACCTCGGGGGATGGCTACACCTTC.

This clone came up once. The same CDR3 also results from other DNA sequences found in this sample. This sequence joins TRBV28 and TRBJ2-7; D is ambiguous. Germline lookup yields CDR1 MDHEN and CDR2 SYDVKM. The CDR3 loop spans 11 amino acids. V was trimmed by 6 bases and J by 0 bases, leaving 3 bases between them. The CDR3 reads CASSFSYEQYF. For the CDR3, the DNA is TGTGCCAGCAGCTTCTCCTACGAGCAGTACTTC.

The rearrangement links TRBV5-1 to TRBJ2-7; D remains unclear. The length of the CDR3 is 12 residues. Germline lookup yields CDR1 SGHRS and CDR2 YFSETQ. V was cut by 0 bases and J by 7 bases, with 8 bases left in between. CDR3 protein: CASSLDFGEQYF. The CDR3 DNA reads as TGCGCCAGCAGCTTGGACTTCGGGGAGCAGTACTTC.

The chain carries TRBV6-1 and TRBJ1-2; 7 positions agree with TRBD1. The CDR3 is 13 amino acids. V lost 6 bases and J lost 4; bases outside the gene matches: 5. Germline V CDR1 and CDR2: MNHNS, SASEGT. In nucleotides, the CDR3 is TGTGCCAGCAGCCAACAGGGGAGCTATGGCTACACCTTC. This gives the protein CASSQQGSYGYTF.

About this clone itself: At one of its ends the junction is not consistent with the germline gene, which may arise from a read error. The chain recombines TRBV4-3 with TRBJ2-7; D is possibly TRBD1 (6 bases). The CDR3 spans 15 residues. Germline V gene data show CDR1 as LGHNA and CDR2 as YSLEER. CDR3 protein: CASSQVSQGPGLLHF. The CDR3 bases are TGCGCCAGCAGCCAAGTATCTCAGGGGCCAGGCCTTCTGCACTTC.

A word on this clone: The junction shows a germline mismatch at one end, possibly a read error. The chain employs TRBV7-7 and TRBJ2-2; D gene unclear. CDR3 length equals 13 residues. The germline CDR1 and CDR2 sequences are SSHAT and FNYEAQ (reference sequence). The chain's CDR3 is CASSKEPTGELFF. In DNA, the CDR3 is TGTGCTAGCAGCAAAGAACCCACCGGGGAGCTGTTTTTT.

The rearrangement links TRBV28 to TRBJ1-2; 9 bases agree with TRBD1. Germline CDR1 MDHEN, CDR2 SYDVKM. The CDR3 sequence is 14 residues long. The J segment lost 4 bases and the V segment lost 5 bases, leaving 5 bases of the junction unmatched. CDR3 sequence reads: CASSPQDRGYGYTF. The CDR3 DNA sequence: TGTGCCAGCAGTCCACAGGACAGGGGCTATGGCTACACCTTC.

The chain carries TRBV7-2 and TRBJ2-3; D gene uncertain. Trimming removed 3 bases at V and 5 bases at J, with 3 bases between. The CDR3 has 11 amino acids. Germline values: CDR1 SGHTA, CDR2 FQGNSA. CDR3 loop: CASSFGDTQYF. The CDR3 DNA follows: TGTGCCAGCAGCTTCGGAGATACGCAGTATTTT. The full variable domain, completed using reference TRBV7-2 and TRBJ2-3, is GAGVSQSPSNKVTEKGKDVELRCDPISGHTALYWYRQSLGQGLEFLIYFQGNSAPDKSGLPSDRFSAERTGGSVSTLTIQRTQQEDSAVYLCASSFGDTQYFGPGTRLTVL.

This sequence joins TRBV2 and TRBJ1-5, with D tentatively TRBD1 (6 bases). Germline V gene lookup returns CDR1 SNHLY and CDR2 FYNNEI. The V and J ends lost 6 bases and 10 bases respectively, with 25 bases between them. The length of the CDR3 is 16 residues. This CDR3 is CASRTTTDRLSSPQHF. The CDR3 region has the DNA TGTGCCAGCAGAACGACTACGGACAGACTATCCTCACCCCAGCATTTT.

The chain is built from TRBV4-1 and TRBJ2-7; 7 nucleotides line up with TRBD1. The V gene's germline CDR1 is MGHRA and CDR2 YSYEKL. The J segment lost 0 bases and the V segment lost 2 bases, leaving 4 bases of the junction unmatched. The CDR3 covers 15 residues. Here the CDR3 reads CASSQNRDSSYEQYF. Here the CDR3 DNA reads TGCGCCAGCAGCCAAAACCGGGACAGCTCCTACGAGCAGTACTTC.

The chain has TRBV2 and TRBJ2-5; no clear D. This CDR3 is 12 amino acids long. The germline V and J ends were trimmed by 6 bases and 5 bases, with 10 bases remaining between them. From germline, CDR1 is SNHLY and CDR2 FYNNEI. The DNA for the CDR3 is TGTGCCAGCAGGCCCCTCGGGGAGACCCAGTACTTC. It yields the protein CASRPLGETQYF.

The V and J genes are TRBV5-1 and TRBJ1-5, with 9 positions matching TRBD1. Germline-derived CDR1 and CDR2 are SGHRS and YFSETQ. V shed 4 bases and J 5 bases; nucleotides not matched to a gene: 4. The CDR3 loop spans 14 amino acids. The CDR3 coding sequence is TGCGCCAGCAGCAGAACAGGGGGCGATCAGCCCCAGCATTTT. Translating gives CASSRTGGDQPQHF.

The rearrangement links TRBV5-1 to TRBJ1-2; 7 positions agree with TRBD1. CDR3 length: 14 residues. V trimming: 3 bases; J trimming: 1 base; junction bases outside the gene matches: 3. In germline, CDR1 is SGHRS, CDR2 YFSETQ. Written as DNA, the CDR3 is TGCGCCAGCAGCTCTCAGGGGGGTAACTATGGCTACACCTTC. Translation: CASSSQGGNYGYTF.

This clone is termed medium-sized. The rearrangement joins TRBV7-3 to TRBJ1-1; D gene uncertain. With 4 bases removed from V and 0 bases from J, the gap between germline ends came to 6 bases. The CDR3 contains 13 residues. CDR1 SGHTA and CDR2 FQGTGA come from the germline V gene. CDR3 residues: CASSSSLNTEAFF. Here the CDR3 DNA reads TGTGCCAGCAGCTCCTCACTGAACACTGAAGCTTTCTTT.

CDR3 coding DNA: TGTGCCAGCAGCAAGACAGGGTCGGGCACCGGGGAGCTGTTTTTT. Its protein is CASSKTGSGTGELFF. The gene calls are TRBV7-8 and TRBJ2-2; 7 bases match TRBD1. Germline lookup yields CDR1 SGHVS and CDR2 FQNEAQ. The V segment lost 5 bases and the J segment 4 bases; nucleotides outside the gene matches: 7. The CDR3 length is 15 residues.

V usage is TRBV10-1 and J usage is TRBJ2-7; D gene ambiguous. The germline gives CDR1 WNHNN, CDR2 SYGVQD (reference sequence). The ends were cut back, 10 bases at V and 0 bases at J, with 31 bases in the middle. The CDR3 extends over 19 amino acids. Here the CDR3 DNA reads TGCGCCAATTACCGAGAACTGAGAATGTCTCGCTGGAGCTCCTACGAGCAGTACTTC. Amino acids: CANYRELRMSRWSSYEQYF.

Here the CDR3 DNA reads TGTGCCAGCAGTGAATCGACAGGCGGCAACTATGGCTACACCTTC. This gives the protein CASSESTGGNYGYTF. The J gene is TRBJ1-2, the V gene TRBV2, with a possible D match to TRBD1 (6 bases). The germline V gene encodes CDR1 SNHLY and CDR2 FYNNEI. This CDR3 comprises 15 residues. Trimming removed 2 bases from V and 2 bases from J, with 12 bases in between.

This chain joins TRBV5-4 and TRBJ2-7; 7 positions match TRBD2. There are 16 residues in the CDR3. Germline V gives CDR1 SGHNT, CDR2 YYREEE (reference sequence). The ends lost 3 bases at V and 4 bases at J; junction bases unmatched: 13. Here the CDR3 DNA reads TGTGCCAGCAGCTCGCGTTCGGGGGGTGAGCCTTACGAGCAGTACTTC. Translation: CASSSRSGGEPYEQYF.

In DNA, the CDR3 is TGTGCCAGCAGACTTCCTCAGGGGGACGGCTATGGCTACACCTTC. It specifies CASRLPQGDGYGYTF. This rearrangement joins TRBV6-5 to TRBJ1-2; 7 bases align to TRBD1. The V and J ends lost 6 bases and 4 bases, in that order; junction bases with no gene match: 11. The CDR3 consists of 15 residues. CDR1 is MNHEY and CDR2 is SVGAGI in the germline V gene.

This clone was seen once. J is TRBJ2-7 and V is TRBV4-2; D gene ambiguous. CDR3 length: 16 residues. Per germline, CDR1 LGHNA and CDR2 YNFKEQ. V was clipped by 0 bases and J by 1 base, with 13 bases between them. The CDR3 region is CASSQDFNLDSYEQYF. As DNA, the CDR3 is TGTGCCAGCAGCCAAGATTTCAATTTGGATTCCTACGAGCAGTACTTC.

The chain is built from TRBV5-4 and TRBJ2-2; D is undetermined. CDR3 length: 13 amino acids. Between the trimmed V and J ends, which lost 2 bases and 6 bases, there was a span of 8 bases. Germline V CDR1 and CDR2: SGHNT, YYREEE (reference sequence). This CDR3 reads CASSFTNAGELFF. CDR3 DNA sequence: TGTGCCAGCAGCTTCACCAACGCCGGGGAGCTGTTTTTT.

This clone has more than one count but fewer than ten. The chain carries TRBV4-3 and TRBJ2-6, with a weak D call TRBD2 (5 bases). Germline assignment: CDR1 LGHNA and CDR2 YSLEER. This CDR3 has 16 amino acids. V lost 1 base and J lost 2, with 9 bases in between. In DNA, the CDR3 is TGCGCCAGCAGCCAAGGTGAGAGGGCTGGGGCCAACGTCCTGACTTTC. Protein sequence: CASSQGERAGANVLTF.

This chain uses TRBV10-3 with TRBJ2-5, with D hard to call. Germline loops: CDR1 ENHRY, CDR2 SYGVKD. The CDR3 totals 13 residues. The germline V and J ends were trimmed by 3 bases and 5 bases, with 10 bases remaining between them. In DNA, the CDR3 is TGTGCCATCAGTGAAGAGAGCCGGGAGACCCAGTACTTC. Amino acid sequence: CAISEESRETQYF.

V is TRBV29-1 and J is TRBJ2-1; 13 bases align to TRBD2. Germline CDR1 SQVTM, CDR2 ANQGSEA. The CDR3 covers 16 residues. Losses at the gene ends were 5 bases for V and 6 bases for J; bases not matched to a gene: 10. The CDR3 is CSVQTLRTSGSNEQFF. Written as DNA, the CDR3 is TGCAGCGTTCAAACCCTCCGGACTAGCGGGAGCAATGAGCAGTTCTTC.

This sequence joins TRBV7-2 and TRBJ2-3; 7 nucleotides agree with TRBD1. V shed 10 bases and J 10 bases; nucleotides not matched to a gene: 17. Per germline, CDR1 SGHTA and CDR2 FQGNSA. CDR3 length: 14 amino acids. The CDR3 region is CATRRGQHQGAQYF. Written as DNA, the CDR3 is TGTGCCACTCGTCGGGGACAGCATCAAGGCGCGCAGTATTTT.

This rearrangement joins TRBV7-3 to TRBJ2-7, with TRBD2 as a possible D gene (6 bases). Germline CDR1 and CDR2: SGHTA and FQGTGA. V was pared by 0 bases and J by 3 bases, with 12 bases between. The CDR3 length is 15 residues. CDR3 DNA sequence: TGTGCCAGCAGCTTAACCGGCGGAGGGGTCTACGAGCAGTACTTC. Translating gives CASSLTGGGVYEQYF. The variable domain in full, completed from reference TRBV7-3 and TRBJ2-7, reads GAGVSQTPSNKVTEKGKYVELRCDPISGHTALYWYRQSLGQGPEFLIYFQGTGAADDSGLPNDRFFAVRPEGSVSTLKIQRTERGDSAVYLCASSLTGGGVYEQYFGPGTRLTVT.